Shown below are 17 T cell receptor beta chains from a single sample sequenced in a study of T cells in localized non-small cell lung cancer. Libraries were prepared by immunoSEQ multiplex PCR; TCRdb keeps only in-frame clonotypes and omits some of them. The table includes about 26,000 clones, 81% detected once. This material consisted of peripheral blood, taken before any cancer treatment. The receptors were sampled from a man aged 35 to 70 with stage III squamous cell lung carcinoma.

The chain joins TRBV19 to TRBJ1-2; D uncertain. The germline V gene encodes CDR1 LNHDA and CDR2 SQIVND (reference sequence). The CDR3 totals 14 residues. V lost 5 bases, J lost 0 bases, and 10 bases lay in between. The CDR3 coding sequence is TGTGCCAGTAGTCGCAGCTACCCTAACTATGGCTACACCTTC. Translating it yields CASSRSYPNYGYTF.

The V gene is TRBV10-2, the J gene TRBJ2-3; 9 bases agree with TRBD1. Germline V lookup: CDR1 WSHSY, CDR2 SAAADI. J gave up 0 bases and V 6 bases, and 7 bases lay outside the gene matches. The CDR3 consists of 16 residues. The CDR3 is CASSDRDRDSTDTQYF. In nucleotides, the CDR3 is TGCGCCAGCAGCGACCGGGACAGGGATAGCACAGATACGCAGTATTTT.

The chain uses TRBV5-1 and TRBJ2-2; D possibly uses TRBD1 or TRBD2 (5 bases each). Germline assignment: CDR1 SGHRS and CDR2 YFSETQ. V was pared by 7 bases and J by 7 bases, with 11 bases between. The length of the CDR3 is 12 residues. CDR3 amino acids: CASRGEDGELFF. DNA for the CDR3: TGCGCCAGCCGGGGCGAAGACGGGGAGCTGTTTTTT.

The rearrangement joins TRBV7-9 to TRBJ1-1; possible D gene TRBD1, 5 bases. Germline V CDR1 and CDR2: SEHNR, FQNEAQ (reference sequence). The CDR3 consists of 15 residues. Deletions cut 6 bases from V and 5 bases from J, with 19 bases between. This CDR3 reads CASRGGFLEETEAFF. In DNA, the CDR3 is TGTGCCAGCAGGGGGGGATTCCTGGAGGAAACTGAAGCTTTCTTT.

V is TRBV7-2 and J is TRBJ2-1; 8 nucleotides match TRBD2. In germline, CDR1 is SGHTA, CDR2 FQGNSA. V trimming: 5 bases; J trimming: 8 bases; junction bases outside the gene matches: 8. The CDR3 is 14 residues long. The CDR3 spells CASSEAGGGYEQFF. CDR3 DNA: TGTGCCAGCAGCGAGGCGGGGGGAGGGTATGAGCAGTTCTTC.

The J gene is TRBJ1-2, the V gene TRBV5-1; D is ambiguous. This CDR3 is built from 13 residues. The V and J ends lost 5 bases and 3 bases respectively, with 11 bases between them. CDR1 and CDR2 from the germline V gene are SGHRS and YFSETQ. CDR3 region: CASRSGDDYGYTF. CDR3 DNA: TGCGCCAGCAGATCGGGCGACGACTATGGCTACACCTTC. Full variable domain (missing parts from reference TRBV5-1 and TRBJ1-2): KAGVTQTPRYLIKTRGQQVTLSCSPISGHRSVSWYQQTPGQGLQFLFEYFSETQRNKGNFPGRFSGRQFSNSRSEMNVSTLELGDSALYLCASRSGDDYGYTFGSGTRLTVV.

The CDR3 region is CASRTGGYGETQYF. CDR3 DNA sequence: TGTGCCAGCAGAACAGGGGGGTATGGGGAGACCCAGTACTTC. The gene calls are TRBV5-4 and TRBJ2-5; 8 bases map to TRBD1. Per the germline V gene, CDR1 is SGHNT and CDR2 is YYREEE (reference sequence). V lost 5 bases to trimming and J lost 5 bases; unmatched junction nucleotides: 8. The CDR3 totals 14 residues.

This clone was seen more than once but under ten times. The chain carries TRBV30 and TRBJ2-3, with a tentative D call TRBD2 (6 bases). CDR3 length: 13 amino acids. Germline CDR1 is GTSNPN and CDR2 is SVGIG (reference sequence). V was trimmed by 5 bases and J by 0 bases, leaving 9 bases between them. This CDR3 reads CAWAGTSTDTQYF. The DNA of the CDR3 is TGTGCCTGGGCGGGGACCAGCACAGATACGCAGTATTTT. The full variable domain, its missing parts supplied by reference TRBV30 and TRBJ2-3, is SQTIHQWPATLVQPVGSPLSLECTVEGTSNPNLYWYRQAAGRGLQLLFYSVGIGQISSEVPQNLSASRPQDRQFILSSKKLLLSDSGFYLCAWAGTSTDTQYFGPGTRLTVL.

CDR3 nucleotide sequence: TGCGCCAGCAGCTGGGGGACAAGTCAGGGGAACACTGAAGCTTTCTTT. It yields the protein CASSWGTSQGNTEAFF. The chain is built from TRBV5-1 and TRBJ1-1; tentatively, D is TRBD1 (6 bases). Trimming left V 3 bases short and J 1 base short, with 16 bases between. The CDR3 runs 16 residues. Germline assignment: CDR1 SGHRS and CDR2 YFSETQ. Combining the CDR3 with reference TRBV5-1 and TRBJ1-1 gives the whole variable domain KAGVTQTPRYLIKTRGQQVTLSCSPISGHRSVSWYQQTPGQGLQFLFEYFSETQRNKGNFPGRFSGRQFSNSRSEMNVSTLELGDSALYLCASSWGTSQGNTEAFFGQGTRLTVV.

V is TRBV29-1 and J is TRBJ2-1; D remains unclear. Per germline, CDR1 SQVTM and CDR2 ANQGSEA. Trimming took 7 bases from V and 1 from J, leaving 14 bases between them. The CDR3 loop spans 14 amino acids. The CDR3, as DNA: TGCAGCGCTCAGACTCCGCTTTCCTACAATGAGCAGTTCTTC. It is translated as CSAQTPLSYNEQFF.

V usage is TRBV6-1 and J usage is TRBJ2-2, with 10 bases that match TRBD2. With 4 bases clipped from V and 7 bases from J, the junction kept 3 bases outside the gene matches. Germline V gene data show CDR1 as MNHNS and CDR2 as SASEGT. The CDR3 extends over 14 amino acids. CDR3 sequence (DNA): TGTGCCAGCAGTGTTCTAGCGGGGGTCGGGGAGCTGTTTTTT. Translated, it gives CASSVLAGVGELFF.

This rearrangement joins TRBV11-2 to TRBJ1-5; D ambiguous. With 3 bases removed from V and 7 bases from J, the gap between germline ends came to 7 bases. This CDR3 has 12 amino acids. Germline assignment: CDR1 SGHAT and CDR2 FQNNGV. As DNA, the CDR3 is TGTGCCAGCAGCTTTCTGGGACAGCCCCAGCATTTT. Amino acid sequence: CASSFLGQPQHF.

This clone appeared a few times. This rearrangement joins TRBV28 to TRBJ2-7; TRBD2 matches at 10 bases. V shed 8 bases, J shed 0 bases, and the junction held 4 bases outside the gene matches. The CDR3 sequence is 14 residues long. Per the germline V gene, CDR1 is MDHEN and CDR2 is SYDVKM. The CDR3 DNA reads TGTGCCAGCCAAGGACTAGCGGCCTCCTACGAGCAGTACTTC. Its protein product is CASQGLAASYEQYF.

The chain couples TRBV5-1 to TRBJ2-5; no definite D call. Germline V CDR1 and CDR2: SGHRS, YFSETQ. Deletions cut 4 bases from V and 3 bases from J, with 7 bases between. The CDR3 loop spans 12 amino acids. CDR3 residues: CASSRSEETQYF. DNA of the CDR3: TGCGCCAGCAGCAGGTCCGAAGAGACCCAGTACTTC. The variable domain in full, with the rest retrieved from reference TRBV5-1 and TRBJ2-5, is KAGVTQTPRYLIKTRGQQVTLSCSPISGHRSVSWYQQTPGQGLQFLFEYFSETQRNKGNFPGRFSGRQFSNSRSEMNVSTLELGDSALYLCASSRSEETQYFGPGTRLLVL.

This chain's CDR3 is CASSDTSNEQFF. For the CDR3, the DNA is TGTGCCAGCAGCGATACTAGCAATGAGCAGTTCTTC. The V and J genes are TRBV9 and TRBJ2-1, with a possible D match to TRBD2 (5 bases). V was shortened by 3 bases and J by 6 bases, with 7 bases between the two germline ends. CDR1 is SGDLS, CDR2 YYNGEE, per germline. The CDR3 consists of 12 residues.

This chain connects TRBV14 to TRBJ2-6; no reliable D call. The CDR3 has 15 amino acids. Between the trimmed V and J ends, which lost 2 bases and 5 bases, there was a span of 10 bases. CDR1 SGHDN and CDR2 FVKESK come from the germline V gene. This chain's CDR3 is CASSQLESRANVLTF. As DNA, the CDR3 is TGTGCCAGCAGCCAACTAGAGTCCCGGGCCAACGTCCTGACTTTC. The full variable domain, completed using reference TRBV14 and TRBJ2-6, is EAGVTQFPSHSVIEKGQTVTLRCDPISGHDNLYWYRRVMGKEIKFLLHFVKESKQDESGMPNNRFLAERTGGTYSTLKVQPAELEDSGVYFCASSQLESRANVLTFGAGSRLTVL.

The chain couples TRBV6-1 to TRBJ1-3; D gene unclear. Germline V gene lookup returns CDR1 MNHNS and CDR2 SASEGT. The V end lost 6 bases, the J end lost 0 bases, and 12 bases lay between the germline ends. This CDR3 has 15 residues. For the CDR3, the DNA is TGTGCCAGCAGCGATCCCCGGGGCTCTGGAAACACCATATATTTT. It is translated as CASSDPRGSGNTIYF.